This TCR beta chain was captured by sequencing in a study of spatial heterogeneity in lung cancer. Study summary: Raw reads showed each unique TCR and UMI combination turning up more than ten times on average.

V was trimmed by 0 bases and J by 6 bases, leaving 9 bases between them. Looked up from germline, CDR1 is LNHNV and CDR2 is YYDKDF (reference sequence). This CDR3 has 15 amino acids. As to time point: sample taken at primary tumor resection. Each CDR3 protein is one row after TCRdb ran MiXCR on the 5' RACE reads. Of about 78,000 distinct CDR3 sequences listed, 8% are singletons. This clonotype has more than one count but fewer than ten. Specimen: PBMCs, collected at surgery. This chain uses TRBV15 with TRBJ1-6; maybe TRBD1 (5 bases). The sequence came from a male donor with early-stage non-small cell lung cancer. In DNA, the CDR3 is TGTGCCACCAGCAGAGACGGGACGGGTAATTCACCCCTCCACTTT. Protein sequence: CATSRDGTGNSPLHF.